This entry describes one T cell receptor beta chain. This specimen belongs to a study of T cell changes during pregnancy in multiple sclerosis. Clones were read by immunoSEQ multiplex PCR, and TCRdb kept only the in-frame ones, dropping some. The repertoire holds tens of thousands of clones, with 80% to 90% as singletons. The length of the CDR3 is 13 residues. Looked up from germline, CDR1 is SGHRS and CDR2 is YFSETQ. The trim removed 5 bases at V and 4 bases at J, leaving 3 bases unmatched. This receptor was obtained from a female donor in good health, enrolled as a control in a pregnancy study. The sample consisted of peripheral blood, taken in the first trimester of pregnancy. This chain links TRBV5-1 with TRBJ2-3; 8 bases match TRBD1. The CDR3 nucleotides read TGCGCCAGCAGGCCAGGGGGCGCAGATACGCAGTATTTT. Its protein product is CASRPGGADTQYF.